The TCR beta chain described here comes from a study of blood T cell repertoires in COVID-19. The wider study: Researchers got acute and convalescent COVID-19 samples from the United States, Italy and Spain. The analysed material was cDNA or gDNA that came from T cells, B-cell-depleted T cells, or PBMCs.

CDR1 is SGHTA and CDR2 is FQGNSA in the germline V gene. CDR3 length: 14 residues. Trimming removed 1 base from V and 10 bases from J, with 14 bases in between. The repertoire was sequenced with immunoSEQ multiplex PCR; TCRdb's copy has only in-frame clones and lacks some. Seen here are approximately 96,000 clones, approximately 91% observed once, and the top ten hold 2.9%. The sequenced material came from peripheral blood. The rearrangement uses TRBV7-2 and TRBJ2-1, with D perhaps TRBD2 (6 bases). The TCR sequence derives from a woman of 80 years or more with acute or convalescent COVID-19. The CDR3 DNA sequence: TGTGCCAGCAGCTTAGGCGGGACCCCGGGGGAGCAGTTCTTC. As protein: CASSLGGTPGEQFF.